The entry below describes one T cell receptor beta chain. Here immunoSEQ multiplex PCR was the method, and the copy in TCRdb shows in-frame clones only, minus some. The sample carries 70,000 to 95,000 clones, about 97% recorded once. The entry originates in a study of technical replicates of blood from a handful of donors. The receptor comes from a human donor in good health. The sequencing sample was made of T cells isolated from PBMCs.

The CDR3 is CAISDGRDTDTQYF. CDR3 DNA sequence: TGTGCCATCAGTGATGGGAGAGACACAGATACGCAGTATTTT. The chain recombines TRBV10-3 with TRBJ2-3, with a tentative D call TRBD2 (5 bases). The germline V gene has CDR1 ENHRY and CDR2 SYGVKD. This CDR3 has 14 residues. Trimming pared 3 bases from V and 2 bases from J, leaving 9 bases between.